Reported below is one T cell receptor (beta chain). The CDR3 totals 13 residues. The V end was cut by 8 bases, the J end by 4 bases, with 11 bases between. The germline CDR1 and CDR2 sequences are SNHLY and FYNNEI. The sample belongs to a study of OX40 agonist ivuxolimab in advanced cancers. Only in-frame clones appear in the TCRdb table, and some are missing; sequencing was by immunoSEQ multiplex PCR. The sample holds under 80,000 clones, 88% seen once. The sequencing here drew on CD4+ or CD8+ T cells sorted from blood, taken in a trial of the OX40 agonist ivuxolimab. This receptor was obtained from an adult with an advanced solid tumor such as melanoma, head and neck, liver or kidney cancer. This sequence joins TRBV2 and TRBJ2-2; D possibly corresponds to TRBD2 (6 bases). CDR3 protein: CASRREATGELFF. CDR3 DNA: TGTGCCAGCCGGAGGGAGGCCACCGGGGAGCTGTTTTTT.